This TCR beta chain derives from a study of metastatic and nonmetastatic thyroid tumors. Study as a whole: It was across blood and tumor or nodule tissue from malignant and benign thyroid patients that repertoires were compared.

This CDR3 spans 13 amino acids. The V gene's germline CDR1 is DFQATT and CDR2 SNEGSKA (reference sequence). The V end was cut by 7 bases, the J end by 6 bases, with 19 bases between. Per the original data handling: In papillary thyroid cancer, a distant-metastasis classifier was built using CDR3 differences across clinicopathological groups. TCRdb re-analyzed the PCR reads using MiXCR. These V and J calls rely on TCRdb rather than the paper's analysis. The top ten hold 9.5% to 13% of the sample, which has about 15,000 clones, roughly 25% seen once. General study findings and limits: Reportedly, malignant thyroid tumors had significantly higher TCR beta diversity than benign nodules, in blood and tumor.

Comments on this clone: No antigen is known for it.

All patients were treatment-naive before thyroid surgery. The V call is TRBV20-1, the J call TRBJ2-7, with D possibly matching TRBD1 (5 bases). This clonotype was sampled from a female donor with papillary thyroid cancer or a benign thyroid nodule (not recorded which). Some clones in this sample may be carry-over from other donors' samples. The specimen was tumor tissue. CDR3 in DNA: TGCAGTGGCTCAGGGCCCCCCGCCCCCGAGCAGTACTTC. Protein: CSGSGPPAPEQYF.